This is a list of T cell receptor beta chains from one sample in a study of OX40 agonist ivuxolimab in advanced cancers. Clones were read by immunoSEQ multiplex PCR, and TCRdb kept only the in-frame ones, dropping some. Here the sample spans about 69,000 clones, approximately 90% being singletons. Here the sequenced sample was CD4+ or CD8+ T cells sorted from blood, taken in a trial of the OX40 agonist ivuxolimab. These receptor sequences come from an adult with an advanced solid tumor such as melanoma, head and neck, liver or kidney cancer. Both conserved end residues are trimmed from each CDR3.

j_call v_call cdr3_aa
TRBJ2-1 TRBV28 ASSATGYEQF
TRBJ1-2 TRBV19 ASSRDRFYGYT
TRBJ2-7 TRBV7-9 ASSPLSGSGYEQY
TRBJ2-7 TRBV6-5 ASSYSGTSGYEQY
TRBJ2-7 TRBV18 ASSLTGTGDYEQY
TRBJ2-3 TRBV30 AWSVPGTSTDTQY
TRBJ2-5 TRBV28 ASSPPGQETQY
TRBJ2-1 TRBV10-2 ASSETSGMSYNEQF
TRBJ1-2 TRBV28 ASRPGGGSYGYT
TRBJ2-1 TRBV18 ASSQTSERDEQF
TRBJ2-3 TRBV5-4 ASSLAGTSGGDTQY
TRBJ2-1 TRBV2 ASSRTSGSSYNEQF
TRBJ1-3 TRBV25-1 ASSPSRRNSGNTIY
TRBJ1-2 TRBV6-1 ASRSDSPYGYT
TRBJ2-7 TRBV5-6 ASSPVGLAGVSEQY
TRBJ1-1 TRBV4-1 ASSLRTVAEGNTEAF
TRBJ2-3 TRBV19 ASGLDHYTDTQY
TRBJ1-1 TRBV7-2 ASSLGWGNTEAF
TRBJ2-3 TRBV9 ASSDSSYGDTQY
. TRBV9 ASSAAGGEGYEQY
TRBJ2-4 TRBV19 ASSPVPGLAGGASPSLVNIQY
TRBJ2-7 TRBV11-1 ASSRSGEARGYEQY
TRBJ2-2 TRBV5-1 ASSLAAGGYGELF
TRBJ2-5 TRBV7-9 ASSLDRGQETQY
TRBJ2-1 TRBV19 ASSITLAGAARDEQF
TRBJ1-5 TRBV14 ASSQGQGNQPQH
TRBJ2-1 TRBV5-1 ASSLVAGGPYEQF
TRBJ2-4 TRBV4-1 ASSQDGRGNIQY
TRBJ2-3 TRBV9 ASSTGPYGPTDTQY
TRBJ1-1 TRBV6-1 ASSYGGVAAEAF
TRBJ1-4 TRBV4-1 ASSQVPGQANEKLF
TRBJ2-7 TRBV4-1 ASSQTGTAYEQY
TRBJ1-1 TRBV19 ASRDRSNSKAF
TRBJ2-5 TRBV28 ASLIGGQGGETQY
TRBJ2-1 TRBV2 ASKSDRGVYNEQF
TRBJ1-1 TRBV7-2 ASSQDSNRLNTEAF
TRBJ2-5 TRBV15 ATSRDQYSGWETQY
TRBJ1-2 TRBV19 ASRLGGKGGYT
TRBJ2-5 TRBV5-6 ASSQPGQGRRQETQY
TRBJ2-7 TRBV7-2 ASSLEWGYEQY
TRBJ2-1 TRBV5-6 ASSLRGTTSYNEQF
TRBJ1-3 TRBV18 ASSTRGTAEAGNTIY